This T cell receptor beta chain comes out of a study of OX40 agonist ivuxolimab in advanced cancers. Study observations and caveats: Clones of CD4+ and CD8+ blood T cells grew by week 6 at doses of 0.1 to 3.0 mg/kg.

The CDR3 is made up of 13 amino acids. Germline V CDR1 and CDR2: SGHNT, YENEEA. Trimming shortened V by 9 bases and J by 3 bases, and 11 bases separated the two germline ends. Comment on this clone: The antigen remains unidentified.

Clones were read by immunoSEQ multiplex PCR, and TCRdb kept only the in-frame ones, dropping some. The sample consists of fewer than 75,000 clones, approximately 91% of them appearing once. This rearrangement joins TRBV11-3 to TRBJ2-2; D is ambiguous. Sequences were derived from CD4+ or CD8+ T cells sorted from blood, sampled in a trial of the OX40 agonist ivuxolimab. The sequence was obtained from an adult with an advanced solid tumor such as melanoma, head and neck, liver or kidney cancer. For the CDR3, the DNA is TGTGCCAGTGCTCTGGGTGACACCGGGGAGCTGTTTTTT. Its protein is CASALGDTGELFF.